This record covers a single TCR beta chain. Both 60 Vbeta primers and 13 Jbeta primers went into the PCR. Clones were sequenced by immunoSEQ multiplex PCR, and TCRdb holds only the in-frame ones, with some missing. This sample has under 150,000 clones, with 80% to 85% found just once. The record originates from a study of cytomegalovirus exposure and HLA in healthy donors. V lost 6 bases, J lost 0 bases, and 5 bases stayed unmatched. This CDR3 spans 15 amino acids. Germline V lookup: CDR1 SGHTA, CDR2 FQGNSA. Sequenced sample: PBMCs. The chain joins TRBV7-2 to TRBJ2-1, with 7 bases aligning to TRBD2. The clonotype was recovered from a woman younger than 45 in good health and CMV-seronegative. Written as DNA, the CDR3 is TGTGCCAGCAGGCGCACTAGCGCCTCCTACAATGAGCAGTTCTTC. Protein sequence: CASRRTSASYNEQFF.